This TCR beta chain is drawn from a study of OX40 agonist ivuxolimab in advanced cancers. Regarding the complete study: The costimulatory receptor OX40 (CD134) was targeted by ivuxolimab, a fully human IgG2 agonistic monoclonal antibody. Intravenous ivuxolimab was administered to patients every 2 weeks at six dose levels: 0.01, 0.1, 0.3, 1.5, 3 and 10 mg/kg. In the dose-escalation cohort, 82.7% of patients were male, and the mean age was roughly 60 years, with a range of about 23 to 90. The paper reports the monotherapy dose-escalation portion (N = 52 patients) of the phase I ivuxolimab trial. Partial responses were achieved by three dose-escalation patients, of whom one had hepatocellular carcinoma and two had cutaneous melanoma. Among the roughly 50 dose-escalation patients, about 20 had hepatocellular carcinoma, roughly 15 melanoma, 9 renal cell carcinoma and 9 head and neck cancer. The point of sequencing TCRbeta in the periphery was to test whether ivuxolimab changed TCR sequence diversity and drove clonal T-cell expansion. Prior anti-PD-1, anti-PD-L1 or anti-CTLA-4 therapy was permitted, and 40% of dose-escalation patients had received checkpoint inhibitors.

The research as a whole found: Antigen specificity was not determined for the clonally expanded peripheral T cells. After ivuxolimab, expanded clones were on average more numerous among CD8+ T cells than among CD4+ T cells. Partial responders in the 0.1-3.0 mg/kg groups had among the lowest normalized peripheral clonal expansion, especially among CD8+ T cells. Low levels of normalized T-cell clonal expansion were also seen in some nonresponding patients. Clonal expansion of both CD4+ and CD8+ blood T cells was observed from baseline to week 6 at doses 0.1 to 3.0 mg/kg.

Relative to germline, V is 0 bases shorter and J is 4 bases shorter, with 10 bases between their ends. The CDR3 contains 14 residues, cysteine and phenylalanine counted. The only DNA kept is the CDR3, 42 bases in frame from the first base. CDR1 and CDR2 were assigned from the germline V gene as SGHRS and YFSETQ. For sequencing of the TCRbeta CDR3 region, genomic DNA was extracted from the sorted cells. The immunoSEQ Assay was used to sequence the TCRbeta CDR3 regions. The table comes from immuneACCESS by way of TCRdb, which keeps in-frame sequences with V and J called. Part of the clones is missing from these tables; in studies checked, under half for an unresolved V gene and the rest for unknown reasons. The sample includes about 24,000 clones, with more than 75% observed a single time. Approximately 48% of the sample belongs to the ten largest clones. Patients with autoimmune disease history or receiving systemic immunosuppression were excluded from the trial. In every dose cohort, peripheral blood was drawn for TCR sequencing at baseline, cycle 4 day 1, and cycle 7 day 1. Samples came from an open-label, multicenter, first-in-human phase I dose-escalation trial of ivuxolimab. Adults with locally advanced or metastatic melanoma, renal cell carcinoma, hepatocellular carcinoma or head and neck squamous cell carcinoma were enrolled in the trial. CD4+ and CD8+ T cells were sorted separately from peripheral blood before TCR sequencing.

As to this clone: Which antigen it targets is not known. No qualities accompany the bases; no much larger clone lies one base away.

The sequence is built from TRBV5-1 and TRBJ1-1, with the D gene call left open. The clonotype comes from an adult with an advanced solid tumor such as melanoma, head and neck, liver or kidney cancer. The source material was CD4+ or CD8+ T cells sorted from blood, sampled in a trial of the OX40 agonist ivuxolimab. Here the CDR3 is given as CASSLVRAGTEAFF. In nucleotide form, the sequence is TGCGCCAGCAGCTTGGTTAGGGCGGGCACTGAAGCTTTCTTT.